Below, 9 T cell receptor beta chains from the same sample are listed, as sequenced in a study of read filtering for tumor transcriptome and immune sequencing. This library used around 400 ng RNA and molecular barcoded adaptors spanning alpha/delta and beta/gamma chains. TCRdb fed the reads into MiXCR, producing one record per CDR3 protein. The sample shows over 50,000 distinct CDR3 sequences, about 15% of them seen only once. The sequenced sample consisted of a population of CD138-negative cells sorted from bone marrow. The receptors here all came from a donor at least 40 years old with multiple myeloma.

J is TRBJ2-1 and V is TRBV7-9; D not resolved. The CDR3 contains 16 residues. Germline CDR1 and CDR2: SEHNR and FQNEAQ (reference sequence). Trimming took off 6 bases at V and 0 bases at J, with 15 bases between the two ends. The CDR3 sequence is CASRQAITSSYNEQFF. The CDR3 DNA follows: TGTGCCAGCAGACAAGCTATCACGAGCTCCTACAATGAGCAGTTCTTC.

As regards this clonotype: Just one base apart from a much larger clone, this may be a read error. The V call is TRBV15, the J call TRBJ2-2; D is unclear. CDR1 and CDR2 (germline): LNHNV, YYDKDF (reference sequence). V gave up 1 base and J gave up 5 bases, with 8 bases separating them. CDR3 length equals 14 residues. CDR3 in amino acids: CATSRGSSTGELFF. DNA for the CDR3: TGTGCCACCAGCAGAGGTAGTAGTACCGGGGAGCTGTTTTTT.

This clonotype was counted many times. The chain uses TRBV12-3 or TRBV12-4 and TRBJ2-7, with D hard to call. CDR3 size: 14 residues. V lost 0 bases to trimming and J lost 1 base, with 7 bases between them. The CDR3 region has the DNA TGTGCCAGCAGTTTAGCTGGCCTGTCCTACGAGCAGTACTTC. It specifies CASSLAGLSYEQYF.

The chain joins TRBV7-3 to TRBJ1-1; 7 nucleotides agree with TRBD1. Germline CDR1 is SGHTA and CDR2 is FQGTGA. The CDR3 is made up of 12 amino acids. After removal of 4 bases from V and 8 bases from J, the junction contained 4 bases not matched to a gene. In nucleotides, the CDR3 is TGTGCCAGCAGCTCGGGACAGCGAGAAGCTTTCTTT. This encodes CASSSGQREAFF.

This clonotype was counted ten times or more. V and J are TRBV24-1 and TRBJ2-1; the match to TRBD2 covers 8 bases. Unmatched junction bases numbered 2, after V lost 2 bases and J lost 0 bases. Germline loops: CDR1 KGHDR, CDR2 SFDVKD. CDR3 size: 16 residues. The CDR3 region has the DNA TGTGCCACCAGTGATTGGCTAGCGGGCTCCTACAATGAGCAGTTCTTC. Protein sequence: CATSDWLAGSYNEQFF.

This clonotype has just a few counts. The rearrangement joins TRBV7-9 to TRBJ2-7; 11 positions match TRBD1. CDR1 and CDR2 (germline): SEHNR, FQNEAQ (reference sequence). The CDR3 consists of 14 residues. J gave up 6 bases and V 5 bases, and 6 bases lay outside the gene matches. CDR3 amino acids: CASSKAGTGGEQYF. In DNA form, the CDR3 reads TGTGCCAGCAGCAAAGCCGGGACAGGGGGCGAGCAGTACTTC.

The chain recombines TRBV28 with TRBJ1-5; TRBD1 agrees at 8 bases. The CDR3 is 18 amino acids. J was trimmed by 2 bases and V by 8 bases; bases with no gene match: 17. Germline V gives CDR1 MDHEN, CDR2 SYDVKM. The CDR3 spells CASGLTGGLVIGNQPQHF. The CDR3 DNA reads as TGTGCCAGCGGTCTAACAGGGGGGCTCGTAATCGGCAATCAGCCCCAGCATTTT. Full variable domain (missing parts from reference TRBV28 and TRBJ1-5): DVKVTQSSRYLVKRTGEKVFLECVQDMDHENMFWYRQDPGLGLRLIYFSYDVKMKEKGDIPEGYSVSREKKERFSLILESASTNQTSMYLCASGLTGGLVIGNQPQHFGDGTRLSIL.

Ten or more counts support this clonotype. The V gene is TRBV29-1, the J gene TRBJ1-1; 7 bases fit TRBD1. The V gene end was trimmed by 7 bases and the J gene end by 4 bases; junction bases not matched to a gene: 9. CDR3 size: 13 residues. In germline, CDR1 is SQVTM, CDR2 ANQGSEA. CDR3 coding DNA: TGCAGCGCCTCAGGGGGACGGGGCACTGAAGCTTTCTTT. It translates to CSASGGRGTEAFF.

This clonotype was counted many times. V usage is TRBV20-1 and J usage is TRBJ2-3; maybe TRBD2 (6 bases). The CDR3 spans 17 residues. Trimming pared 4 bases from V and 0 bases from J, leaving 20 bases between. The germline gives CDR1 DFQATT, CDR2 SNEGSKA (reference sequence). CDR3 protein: CSATLKRGTWSTDTQYF. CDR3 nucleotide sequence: TGCAGTGCTACCCTAAAACGCGGGACTTGGAGCACAGATACGCAGTATTTT.